The source of this TCR beta chain is a study of OX40 agonist ivuxolimab in advanced cancers. Study-level background: Ivuxolimab, which is an agonistic anti-OX40 (CD134) antibody, was administered to the patients.

Germline values: CDR1 SGHVS, CDR2 FQNEAQ. The CDR3 length is 17 residues. J was trimmed by 5 bases and V by 4 bases; bases with no gene match: 10. Data came from immunoSEQ multiplex PCR; TCRdb stores just in-frame clones and leaves some out. This table has some 5,700 clones, 84% appearing once. For this clone: Its antigen is still unknown.

Broader study findings: Relative to CD4+, CD8+ T cells held more expanded clones on average.

This rearrangement joins TRBV7-8 to TRBJ2-1, with TRBD2 identical over 11 bases. The material sequenced was CD4+ or CD8+ T cells sorted from blood, taken in a trial of the OX40 agonist ivuxolimab. This TCR was sampled from an adult with an advanced solid tumor such as melanoma, head and neck, liver or kidney cancer. CDR3 sequence (DNA): TGTGCCAGCAGCTCAGTGGGGGGACTAGCGGCTGACAATGAGCAGTTCTTC. The encoded protein is CASSSVGGLAADNEQFF.